The clone carrying this T cell receptor (beta chain) is a singleton in its sample. One junction end disagrees with the germline gene, perhaps due to a read error. The sample comes from a study of blood T cell repertoires in COVID-19. Germline V lookup: CDR1 KGHDR, CDR2 SFDVKD. The CDR3 totals 13 residues. Here immunoSEQ multiplex PCR was the method, and the copy in TCRdb shows in-frame clones only, minus some. The sample comprises about 130,000 clones, about 83% of which are singletons, and about 5.7% rests with the top ten. The source is a human donor in a cohort sampled during active COVID-19. The J gene is TRBJ2-7, the V gene TRBV24-1; D gene uncertain. The specimen was peripheral blood. The CDR3 loop reads CATSDSGSDEQYF. The DNA for the CDR3 is TGTGCCACCAGTGATTCAGGCTCCGACGAGCAGTACTTC.